Each of the 15 T cell receptor beta chains below was sequenced from the same sample in a study of blood T cell dynamics during melanoma immunotherapy. Here immunoSEQ multiplex PCR was the method, and the copy in TCRdb shows in-frame clones only, minus some. The sample yields approximately 13,000 clones, 86% seen once. Documented time point: pre-treatment baseline. The material sequenced was blood, taken from a patient treated with checkpoint blockade. These TCRs come from a human donor with melanoma.

V usage is TRBV7-3 and J usage is TRBJ2-2; D not certain. CDR3 size: 15 residues. Trimming took 1 base from V and 4 from J, leaving 10 bases between them. CDR1 SGHTA and CDR2 FQGTGA come from the germline V gene. The CDR3 region is CASSLRVDGTGELFF. The CDR3, as DNA: TGTGCCAGCAGCTTAAGAGTCGATGGCACCGGGGAGCTGTTTTTT.

The CDR3 nucleotides read TGTGCCAGCAGCTTGACCGGGACAGGGGACGCTTTCTTT. Translated: CASSLTGTGDAFF. The rearrangement joins TRBV13 to TRBJ1-1, with 10 bases lining up with TRBD1. From germline, CDR1 is PRHDT and CDR2 FYEKMQ (reference sequence). The CDR3 sequence is 13 residues long. V was pared by 3 bases and J by 11 bases, with 6 bases of the junction left unmatched.

The genes are TRBV5-1 and TRBJ2-2, with TRBD2 matching 7 bases. Germline V lookup: CDR1 SGHRS, CDR2 YFSETQ. This CDR3 region has 17 residues. Germline trimming cut 5 bases from V and 2 bases from J; bases unmatched to any gene: 12. The CDR3 nucleotides are TGCGCCAGCAGACCCCGGGACTACGTACTTAACACCGGGGAGCTGTTTTTT. Amino acids: CASRPRDYVLNTGELFF.

This clone appeared once. This rearrangement joins TRBV7-9 to TRBJ1-4, with D perhaps TRBD1 (5 bases). The CDR3 covers 15 residues. V was shortened by 1 base and J by 4 bases, with 10 bases between the two germline ends. The V gene's germline CDR1 is SEHNR and CDR2 FQNEAQ (reference sequence). The CDR3 is CASSLGAGNNEKLFF. The CDR3 DNA follows: TGTGCCAGCAGCTTAGGGGCAGGGAATAATGAAAAACTGTTTTTT.

J is TRBJ2-3 and V is TRBV9; D unclear. Germline V gene lookup returns CDR1 SGDLS and CDR2 YYNGEE. This CDR3 has 15 amino acids. The ends were cut back, 3 bases at V and 6 bases at J, with 17 bases in the middle. CDR3 amino acids: CASSASGYASDTQYF. DNA for the CDR3: TGTGCCAGCAGCGCCTCCGGTTATGCTTCGGATACGCAGTATTTT.

V is TRBV30 and J is TRBJ2-7; D gene uncertain. The germline gives CDR1 GTSNPN, CDR2 SVGIG (reference sequence). Trimming removed 1 base from V and 3 bases from J, with 10 bases in between. CDR3 length equals 13 residues. The chain's CDR3 is CAWSEGSGYEQYF. The CDR3 nucleotides are TGTGCCTGGAGTGAAGGGTCTGGCTACGAGCAGTACTTC.

The chain uses TRBV6-5 and TRBJ1-4; TRBD1 agrees at 9 bases. This CDR3 is 15 amino acids long. The germline CDR1 and CDR2 sequences are MNHEY and SVGAGI. With 2 bases clipped from V and 7 bases from J, the junction kept 5 bases outside the gene matches. CDR3 protein: CASSYGTGGSEKLFF. Written as DNA, the CDR3 is TGTGCCAGCAGTTACGGTACAGGGGGCTCTGAAAAACTGTTTTTT.

V gene TRBV11-1 combines with J gene TRBJ2-5; perhaps TRBD1 as D (5 bases). Trimming removed 6 bases from V and 4 bases from J, with 15 bases in between. This CDR3 comprises 14 residues. Germline V CDR1 and CDR2: SGHAT, FQDESV (reference sequence). In nucleotides, the CDR3 is TGTGCCAGCAGACCTCGGGCAGGGCGAGAGACCCAGTACTTC. This codes for CASRPRAGRETQYF.

V usage is TRBV30 and J usage is TRBJ1-2; 12 bases are shared with TRBD1. The CDR3 is 16 residues long. Germline CDR1 GTSNPN, CDR2 SVGIG (reference sequence). V shed 4 bases, J shed 8 bases, and the junction held 14 bases outside the gene matches. DNA for the CDR3: TGTGCCTGGAATCTGGGACAGGGGGCCCTCGGGCAAGGCTACACCTTC. It is translated as CAWNLGQGALGQGYTF.

The rearrangement joins TRBV7-9 to TRBJ2-1, with D perhaps matching TRBD2 (5 bases). CDR3 length: 15 residues. V was clipped by 4 bases and J by 0 bases, with 10 bases between them. Germline V gene sequence: CDR1 SEHNR, CDR2 FQNEAQ (reference sequence). The CDR3 DNA follows: TGTGCCAGCAGCTGGCGGAGGAGCTCCTACAATGAGCAGTTCTTC. It is translated as CASSWRRSSYNEQFF. The entire variable domain, with the rest obtained from reference TRBV7-9 and TRBJ2-1, is as follows: DTGVSQNPRHKITKRGQNVTFRCDPISEHNRLYWYRQTLGQGPEFLTYFQNEAQLEKSRLLSDRFSAERPKGSFSTLEIQRTEQGDSAMYLCASSWRRSSYNEQFFGPGTRLTVL.

This rearrangement joins TRBV10-1 to TRBJ1-1; D uncertain. The CDR3 has 13 amino acids. V lost 9 bases and J lost 3, with 14 bases in between. The germline V gene encodes CDR1 WNHNN and CDR2 SYGVQD (reference sequence). The CDR3 here is CASRSGIDTEAFF. The CDR3 DNA is TGCGCCAGTCGGTCCGGGATAGACACTGAAGCTTTCTTT.

The chain combines TRBV5-5 with TRBJ1-5; TRBD1 aligns across 9 bases. The length of the CDR3 is 16 residues. Trimming took 0 bases from V and 1 from J; bases not matched to a gene: 2. Per the germline V gene, CDR1 is SGHKS and CDR2 is YYEKEE (reference sequence). The CDR3: CASSLVGTGSNQPQHF. Here the CDR3 DNA reads TGTGCCAGCAGCTTGGTTGGGACAGGGAGCAATCAGCCCCAGCATTTT.

A note on this clone: In the same sample, other DNA sequences code for this CDR3. This chain links TRBV10-3 with TRBJ1-1; a weak D match, TRBD1 (5 bases). The germline V and J ends were trimmed by 6 bases and 1 base, with 9 bases remaining between them. The CDR3 loop spans 13 amino acids. The germline V gene encodes CDR1 ENHRY and CDR2 SYGVKD. This chain's CDR3 is CAIRDTANTEAFF. The CDR3 bases are TGTGCCATCAGGGACACTGCGAACACTGAAGCTTTCTTT.

The chain couples TRBV4-2 to TRBJ2-3; 12 nucleotides match TRBD2. J lost 3 bases, V lost 10 bases, and 20 bases had no gene match. This CDR3 is 19 amino acids long. Germline V lookup: CDR1 LGHNA, CDR2 YNFKEQ. CDR3 sequence: CATKQTTSGSWGGTDTQYF. CDR3 sequence (DNA): TGTGCCACAAAACAAACGACTAGCGGGAGTTGGGGGGGAACAGATACGCAGTATTTT.

In this sample, this clone turned up once. The V call is TRBV2, the J call TRBJ2-4, with 9 bases lining up with TRBD2. The CDR3 totals 16 residues. Germline V lookup: CDR1 SNHLY, CDR2 FYNNEI. V was clipped by 5 bases and J by 0 bases; unmatched bases: 5. CDR3 DNA: TGTGCCAGCAGTCTGGGACTAGCTGTAGCCAAAAACATTCAGTACTTC. Protein product: CASSLGLAVAKNIQYF.